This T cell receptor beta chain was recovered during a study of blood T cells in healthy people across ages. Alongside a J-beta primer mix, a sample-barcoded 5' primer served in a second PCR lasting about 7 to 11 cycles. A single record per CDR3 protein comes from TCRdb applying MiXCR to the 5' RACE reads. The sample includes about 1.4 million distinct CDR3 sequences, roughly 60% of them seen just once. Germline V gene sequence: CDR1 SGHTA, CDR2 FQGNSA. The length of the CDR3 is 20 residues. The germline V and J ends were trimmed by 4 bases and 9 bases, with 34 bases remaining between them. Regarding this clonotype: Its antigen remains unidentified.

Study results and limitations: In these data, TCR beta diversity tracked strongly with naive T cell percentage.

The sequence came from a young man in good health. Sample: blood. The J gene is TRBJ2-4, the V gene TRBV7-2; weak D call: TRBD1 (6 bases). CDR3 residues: CASSSPNPNPLTGFIGIQYF. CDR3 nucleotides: TGTGCCAGCAGCTCCCCCAATCCCAATCCCCTAACAGGGTTTATCGGCATTCAGTACTTC. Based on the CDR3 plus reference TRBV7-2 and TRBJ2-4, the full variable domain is GAGVSQSPSNKVTEKGKDVELRCDPISGHTALYWYRQSLGQGLEFLIYFQGNSAPDKSGLPSDRFSAERTGGSVSTLTIQRTQQEDSAVYLCASSSPNPNPLTGFIGIQYFGAGTRLSVL.